Presented here are 28 T cell receptor beta chains from one specimen sequenced in a study of vaccination effects on CD4 cells after COVID-19. Antigen-specific CD4+ T cells were first expanded with viral peptide pools by the ViraFEST assay and only then sequenced. Scientists isolated CD4+ T cells after a roughly 10-day culture period ended. Each participant received a vaccine that was either BNT162b2 or mRNA-1273, given as two doses. The antigens these receptors bind are not known. Measured with immunoSEQ multiplex PCR; TCRdb has only the in-frame clones, and not every one. In the table there are roughly 27,000 clones, approximately 71% of which are singletons. The source material was CD4+ T cells from PBMCs cultured with HCoV-NL63 spike peptides, sampled after COVID-19 vaccination. These receptors were obtained from a human donor who received a COVID-19 vaccine.

This clone has a single count. This sequence joins TRBV27 and TRBJ2-7; 9 bases align to TRBD1. Germline V lookup: CDR1 MNHEY, CDR2 SMNVEV (reference sequence). This CDR3 has 16 amino acids. V lost 6 bases to trimming and J lost 2 bases; unmatched junction nucleotides: 11. The CDR3 sequence is CASREQGALSAYEQYF. The CDR3 DNA sequence: TGTGCCAGCAGGGAACAGGGGGCTTTATCCGCCTACGAGCAGTACTTC.

This clone has a handful of counts. CDR3 amino acids: CASRPRRAGELFF. Here the CDR3 DNA reads TGTGCCAGCAGGCCTCGCAGGGCCGGGGAGCTGTTTTTT. The chain joins TRBV6-5 to TRBJ2-2; possibly TRBD1 for D (5 bases). This CDR3 region has 13 residues. CDR1 and CDR2 from the germline V gene are MNHEY and SVGAGI. Trimming left V 6 bases short and J 6 bases short, with 11 bases between.

This chain joins TRBV24-1 and TRBJ1-5; D not certain. Germline assignment: CDR1 KGHDR and CDR2 SFDVKD. The CDR3 has 13 amino acids. Between the trimmed V and J ends, which lost 1 base and 3 bases, there was a span of 3 bases. CDR3: CATSDLNNQPQHF. DNA for the CDR3: TGTGCCACCAGTGATTTAAACAATCAGCCCCAGCATTTT.

V gene TRBV13 combines with J gene TRBJ2-7; 10 bases are shared with TRBD2. The CDR3 is 15 amino acids. J was trimmed by 4 bases and V by 3 bases; bases with no gene match: 6. The germline V gene has CDR1 PRHDT and CDR2 FYEKMQ (reference sequence). This CDR3 reads CASSFIAGGVYEQYF. The CDR3 DNA sequence: TGTGCCAGCAGCTTCATAGCGGGAGGCGTGTACGAGCAGTACTTC.

The chain has TRBV27 and TRBJ2-7; 8 positions match TRBD1. The CDR3 is 17 residues long. After removal of 4 bases from V and 7 bases from J, the junction contained 18 bases not matched to a gene. Germline V gives CDR1 MNHEY, CDR2 SMNVEV (reference sequence). The CDR3 reads CASSSRKTTYRGLEQYF. The CDR3 DNA follows: TGTGCCAGCAGTTCCCGGAAAACTACCTACAGGGGGTTGGAGCAGTACTTC.

The V gene is TRBV19, the J gene TRBJ2-2, with 11 positions matching TRBD1. The CDR3 totals 15 residues. Germline V gives CDR1 LNHDA, CDR2 SQIVND (reference sequence). After removal of 7 bases from V and 7 bases from J, the junction contained 8 bases not matched to a gene. The CDR3 here is CASKVGQGAVGELFF. DNA for the CDR3: TGTGCCAGTAAGGTAGGACAGGGGGCCGTCGGGGAGCTGTTTTTT.

J is TRBJ1-3 and V is TRBV18; 7 bases agree with TRBD1. The CDR3 contains 17 residues. V lost 4 bases to trimming and J lost 0 bases; unmatched junction nucleotides: 9. Germline CDR1 and CDR2: KGHSH and LQKENI. CDR3 sequence: CASSQTMGDSSGNTIYF. The CDR3 coding sequence is TGTGCCAGCTCACAGACCATGGGGGACAGCTCTGGAAACACCATATATTTT.

The chain uses TRBV7-8 and TRBJ1-2, with D perhaps TRBD1 (6 bases). V lost 4 bases and J lost 7, with 16 bases in between. This CDR3 comprises 14 residues. Germline CDR1 is SGHVS and CDR2 is FQNEAQ. CDR3 nucleotides: TGTGCCAGCAGCTCGATACAGGGAATGGGTGGCTACACCTTC. This translates into CASSSIQGMGGYTF.

The chain combines TRBV29-1 with TRBJ2-3, with unresolved D. The CDR3 extends over 12 amino acids. Germline assignment: CDR1 SQVTM and CDR2 ANQGSEA. Trimming shortened V by 4 bases and J by 4 bases, and 9 bases separated the two germline ends. CDR3 protein: CSVVASADTQYF. The CDR3 DNA is TGCAGCGTTGTGGCTTCGGCAGATACGCAGTATTTT.

This clone has more than one count but fewer than ten. The J gene is TRBJ1-6, the V gene TRBV6-1; 7 bases line up with TRBD1. V lost 0 bases to trimming and J lost 13 bases; unmatched junction nucleotides: 3. The CDR3 runs to 13 residues. The V gene's germline CDR1 is MNHNS and CDR2 SASEGT. CDR3 bases: TGTGCCAGCAGTGAAGCAAGACAGGGTCCCCTCCACTTT. The encoded protein is CASSEARQGPLHF.

The rearrangement joins TRBV7-2 to TRBJ2-5; D gene unclear. The CDR3 runs 13 residues. The germline V gene has CDR1 SGHTA and CDR2 FQGNSA. The V end was cut by 1 base, the J end by 5 bases, with 8 bases between. CDR3: CASSLGRVETQYF. In nucleotides, the CDR3 is TGTGCCAGCAGCTTAGGGCGAGTCGAGACCCAGTACTTC.

The J gene is TRBJ2-4, the V gene TRBV30; D not certain. Trimming removed 0 bases at V and 15 bases at J, with 18 bases between. Germline CDR1 is GTSNPN and CDR2 is SVGIG (reference sequence). The CDR3 covers 13 residues. CDR3 protein: CAWSVWIAGRVYF. CDR3 nucleotides: TGTGCCTGGAGTGTATGGATTGCAGGCCGCGTGTACTTC.

The V and J genes are TRBV5-1 and TRBJ1-3; D gene uncertain. The CDR3 has 15 residues. V lost 4 bases, J lost 3 bases, and 14 bases lay in between. CDR1 SGHRS and CDR2 YFSETQ come from the germline V gene. CDR3 sequence reads: CASSLERASGNTIYF. The DNA for the CDR3 is TGCGCCAGCAGCCTGGAGCGGGCGAGTGGAAACACCATATATTTT.

The J gene is TRBJ2-6, the V gene TRBV27; possible D gene TRBD2, 5 bases. CDR3 size: 17 residues. Germline V gives CDR1 MNHEY, CDR2 SMNVEV (reference sequence). The ends were cut back, 2 bases at V and 1 base at J, with 12 bases in the middle. The CDR3 here is CASSLVTGVSGANVLTF. The DNA of the CDR3 is TGTGCCAGCAGTTTAGTCACCGGGGTATCTGGGGCCAACGTCCTGACTTTC.

This clone was detected only a few times. The V call is TRBV6-1, the J call TRBJ2-7; 8 bases fit TRBD2. CDR3 length: 14 residues. Germline values: CDR1 MNHNS, CDR2 SASEGT. V trimming: 2 bases; J trimming: 5 bases; junction bases outside the gene matches: 5. The CDR3 reads CASSEWREEHEQYF. The CDR3 bases are TGTGCCAGCAGTGAATGGCGGGAGGAACACGAGCAGTACTTC.

The chain has TRBV7-6 and TRBJ2-2; either TRBD1 or TRBD2 may supply D (5 bases each). This CDR3 contains 15 residues. V was clipped by 6 bases and J by 0 bases, with 11 bases between them. Germline values: CDR1 SGHVS, CDR2 FNYEAQ. This CDR3 is CASRSGTTNTGELFF. The CDR3 region has the DNA TGTGCCAGCAGATCCGGGACCACGAACACCGGGGAGCTGTTTTTT.

CDR3 loop: CASRDIGMNTEAFF. CDR3 sequence (DNA): TGCGCCAGCAGGGACATAGGAATGAACACTGAAGCTTTCTTT. The rearrangement uses TRBV5-1 and TRBJ1-1, with a possible D match to TRBD1 (5 bases). The length of the CDR3 is 14 residues. Germline CDR1 SGHRS, CDR2 YFSETQ. The ends were cut back, 5 bases at V and 0 bases at J, with 11 bases in the middle.

This sequence joins TRBV18 and TRBJ1-2; 9 nucleotides match TRBD1. The J segment lost 8 bases and the V segment lost 2 bases, leaving 9 bases of the junction unmatched. The CDR3 length is 15 residues. Germline CDR1 and CDR2: KGHSH and LQKENI. The DNA for the CDR3 is TGTGCCAGCTCACCAGGGAGACAGGGGGGTTCGGGCTACACCTTC. This sequence encodes CASSPGRQGGSGYTF.

For the CDR3, the DNA is TGTGCCAGCAGGCCGACGGGACAGGGGGACTCCTACGAGCAGTACTTC. Residues: CASRPTGQGDSYEQYF. The V call is TRBV6-6, the J call TRBJ2-7; 11 nucleotides align to TRBD1. CDR1 MNHNY and CDR2 SVGAGI come from the germline V gene (reference sequence). This CDR3 spans 16 amino acids. After removal of 6 bases from V and 0 bases from J, the junction contained 7 bases not matched to a gene.

This clone occurred a few times. The chain links TRBV3-1 (or the pseudogene TRBV3-2) to TRBJ2-7; D is uncertain. The germline V and J ends were trimmed by 3 bases and 4 bases, with 10 bases remaining between them. Germline V gene data show CDR1 as LGHDT and CDR2 as YNNKEL (reference sequence). This CDR3 has 13 amino acids. The CDR3 DNA reads TGTGCCAGCAGCCATCAAAACAGTTACGAGCAGTACTTC. It encodes CASSHQNSYEQYF.

The V call is TRBV6-4, the J call TRBJ2-2, with 7 bases fitting TRBD2. The CDR3 has 15 amino acids. Germline assignment: CDR1 MRHNA and CDR2 SNTAGT. V shed 7 bases, J shed 3 bases, and the junction held 8 bases outside the gene matches. The CDR3 region is CASKGGSGDTGELFF. The CDR3 coding sequence is TGTGCCAGCAAGGGCGGGAGCGGAGACACCGGGGAGCTGTTTTTT.

This clone has only a few counts. This sequence joins TRBV7-9 and TRBJ1-2, with 9 bases that match TRBD1. V lost 4 bases and J lost 2; bases outside the gene matches: 8. CDR1 SEHNR and CDR2 FQNEAQ come from the germline V gene (reference sequence). The CDR3 contains 16 residues. Here the CDR3 reads CASSSGGDRENYGYTF. The DNA for the CDR3 is TGTGCCAGCAGCTCAGGGGGGGACAGGGAGAACTATGGCTACACCTTC.

The chain is built from TRBV5-1 and TRBJ1-1; D is uncertain. Trimming stripped 2 bases from V and 0 bases from J, with 11 bases between. The CDR3 is 15 amino acids. Germline CDR1 SGHRS, CDR2 YFSETQ. The CDR3 sequence: CASSLETDMNTEAFF. In nucleotides, the CDR3 is TGCGCCAGCAGCTTAGAAACAGACATGAACACTGAAGCTTTCTTT. The entire variable domain, with the rest obtained from reference TRBV5-1 and TRBJ1-1, is as follows: KAGVTQTPRYLIKTRGQQVTLSCSPISGHRSVSWYQQTPGQGLQFLFEYFSETQRNKGNFPGRFSGRQFSNSRSEMNVSTLELGDSALYLCASSLETDMNTEAFFGQGTRLTVV.

The chain has TRBV2 and TRBJ1-6, with TRBD1 matching over 7 bases. The CDR3 runs 15 residues. V was clipped by 5 bases and J by 7 bases; unmatched bases: 8. Per the germline V gene, CDR1 is SNHLY and CDR2 is FYNNEI. As DNA, the CDR3 is TGTGCCAGCAGTCTACAAGGGACAGTAAATTCACCCCTCCACTTT. This codes for CASSLQGTVNSPLHF.

V and J are TRBV5-1 and TRBJ2-7; TRBD1 matches 7 bases. The trim removed 3 bases at V and 1 base at J, leaving 10 bases unmatched. CDR1 SGHRS and CDR2 YFSETQ come from the germline V gene. The CDR3 is 16 residues long. The DNA for the CDR3 is TGCGCCAGCAGCTACACCGGGACAGCCTTTTCCTACGAGCAGTACTTC. This codes for CASSYTGTAFSYEQYF. Complete variable domain (other parts from reference TRBV5-1 and TRBJ2-7): KAGVTQTPRYLIKTRGQQVTLSCSPISGHRSVSWYQQTPGQGLQFLFEYFSETQRNKGNFPGRFSGRQFSNSRSEMNVSTLELGDSALYLCASSYTGTAFSYEQYFGPGTRLTVT.

This clone has only one observation. This chain connects TRBV10-3 to TRBJ1-6, with 10 bases that match TRBD1. V shed 0 bases and J 9 bases; nucleotides not matched to a gene: 5. Germline V CDR1 and CDR2: ENHRY, SYGVKD. There are 16 residues in the CDR3. Written as DNA, the CDR3 is TGTGCCATCAGTGAGTCGGACAGGGGGGTAGGTTCACCCCTCCACTTT. Protein sequence: CAISESDRGVGSPLHF.

The gene calls are TRBV25-1 and TRBJ1-1, with D unresolved. Looked up from germline, CDR1 is MGHDK and CDR2 is SYGVNS. The CDR3 is 12 residues long. Trimming left V 7 bases short and J 0 bases short, with 6 bases between. CDR3: CASMDVNTEAFF. For the CDR3, the DNA is TGTGCCAGCATGGACGTGAACACTGAAGCTTTCTTT.

The sample holds a few counts of this clone. V and J are TRBV18 and TRBJ1-6; 7 bases map to TRBD1. Germline V gene data show CDR1 as KGHSH and CDR2 as LQKENI. The trim removed 6 bases at V and 6 bases at J, leaving 8 bases unmatched. This CDR3 is 15 amino acids long. In DNA, the CDR3 is TGTGCCAGCTCTCTCGACGGGACAGCTAATTCACCCCTCCACTTT. It yields the protein CASSLDGTANSPLHF.